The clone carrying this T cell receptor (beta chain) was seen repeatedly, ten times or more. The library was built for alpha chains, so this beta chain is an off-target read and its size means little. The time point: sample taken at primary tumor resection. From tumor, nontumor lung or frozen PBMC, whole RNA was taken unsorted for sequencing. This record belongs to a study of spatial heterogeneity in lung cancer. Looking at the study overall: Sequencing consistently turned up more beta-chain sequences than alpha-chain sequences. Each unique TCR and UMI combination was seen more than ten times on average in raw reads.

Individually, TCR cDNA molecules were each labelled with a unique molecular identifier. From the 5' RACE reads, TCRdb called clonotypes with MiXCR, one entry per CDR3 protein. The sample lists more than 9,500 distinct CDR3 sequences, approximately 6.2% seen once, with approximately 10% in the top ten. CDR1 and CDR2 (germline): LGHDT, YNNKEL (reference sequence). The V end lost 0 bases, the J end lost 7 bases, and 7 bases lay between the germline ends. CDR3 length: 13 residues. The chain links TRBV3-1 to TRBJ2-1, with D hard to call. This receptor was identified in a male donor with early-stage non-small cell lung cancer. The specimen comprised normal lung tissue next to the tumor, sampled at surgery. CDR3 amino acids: CASSQDLRNEQFF. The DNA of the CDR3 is TGTGCCAGCAGCCAAGATCTGAGGAATGAGCAGTTCTTC.